This TCR beta chain was retrieved from a study of graft-versus-host responses after intestinal transplantation. The study's findings and limits: Recipient marrow contained GvH clones, some of which appeared first in ileum or blood.

Only in-frame clones appear in the TCRdb table, and some are missing; sequencing was by immunoSEQ multiplex PCR. The sample carries roughly 17,000 clones, approximately 82% recorded once. Intraepithelial and lamina propria lymphocytes were released after the graft tissue was processed. Germline V gene sequence: CDR1 MDHEN, CDR2 SYDVKM. CDR3 length: 15 amino acids. The V and J ends lost 6 bases and 0 bases respectively, with 12 bases between them. Notes on this clone: Its antigen is as yet unknown.

The source of this sequence is a human patient who received an intestinal transplant, so some T cells may come from the graft donor. This rearrangement joins TRBV28 to TRBJ2-1; D is possibly TRBD2 (5 bases). Here the sequenced sample was ileum tissue, taken 17 days after transplant. CDR3: CASSLDGNSYNEQFF. The CDR3, as DNA: TGTGCCAGCAGCCTGGACGGGAACTCCTACAATGAGCAGTTCTTC.